This is a list of T cell receptor beta chains from one sample in a study of cytomegalovirus exposure and HLA in healthy donors. Only in-frame clones appear in the TCRdb table, and some are missing; sequencing was by immunoSEQ multiplex PCR. The sample includes 150,000 to 200,000 clones, around four fifths of them seen just once. Sequencing was done on a sample of PBMCs. These receptors came from a woman in her 50s in good health and CMV-seropositive. Both conserved end residues are part of each CDR3. The D gene is left open where the match is weak. Expanded clones get a size class; other rows say once, few or many, or leave the size out.

TRBV5-1,TRBD2,NA,16,TRBJ2-1,CASSHSTSGGLNEQFF,TGCGCCAGCAGTCATAGCACTAGCGGGGGTTTGAATGAGCAGTTCTTC
TRBV6-5,NA,NA,11,TRBJ2-7,CASTDRYEQYF,TGTGCCAGCACCGACAGGTACGAGCAGTACTTC
TRBV19,TRBD1,NA,13,TRBJ1-1,CASSKGQDTEAFF,TGTGCCAGTAGTAAGGGACAGGACACTGAAGCTTTCTTT
TRBV10-3,TRBD1,NA,16,TRBJ2-1,CAISANPGQGMDEQFF,TGTGCCATCAGTGCGAACCCGGGACAGGGAATGGATGAGCAGTTCTTC
TRBV6-5,NA,once,14,TRBJ1-1,CASRSPGMSTEAFF,TGTGCCAGCAGGAGCCCAGGGATGAGCACTGAAGCTTTCTTT
TRBV5-6,NA,few,13,TRBJ1-3,CASARGSGNTIYF,TGTGCCAGCGCAAGGGGGTCTGGAAACACCATATATTTT
TRBV9,NA,NA,12,TRBJ1-6,CASGGGNSPLHF,TGTGCCAGCGGGGGGGGTAATTCACCCCTCCACTTT
TRBV5-4,TRBD1,NA,16,TRBJ2-2,CASSLLDRAPFGELFF,TGTGCCAGCAGCTTGCTGGACAGGGCACCATTCGGGGAGCTGTTTTTT
TRBV7-9,NA,NA,18,TRBJ2-1,CASSLVGAFGFSYNEQFF,TGTGCCAGCAGCTTAGTCGGAGCGTTCGGATTCTCCTACAATGAGCAGTTCTTC
TRBV7-6,TRBD2,NA,15,TRBJ2-5,CASSLGGAREGTQYF,TGTGCCAGCAGCTTAGGGGGGGCCCGGGAGGGGACCCAGTACTTC
TRBV7-2,TRBD1,NA,14,TRBJ1-5,CASRENRGTQPQHF,TGTGCCAGCAGGGAGAACAGGGGGACTCAGCCCCAGCATTTT
TRBV5-1,NA,NA,16,TRBJ2-1,CASSFGLARLKNEQFF,TGCGCCAGCAGCTTCGGGCTAGCAAGATTAAAGAATGAGCAGTTCTTC
TRBV7-6,TRBD1,NA,14,TRBJ2-7,CASSLPGQTYEQYF,TGTGCCAGCAGCTTACCGGGACAGACCTACGAGCAGTACTTC
TRBV19,TRBD1,NA,14,TRBJ1-2,CASSFGTGGYGYTF,TGTGCCAGTAGTTTCGGGACAGGCGGGTATGGCTACACCTTC
TRBV6-5,NA,NA,14,TRBJ2-5,CASSRLGVKETQYF,TGTGCCAGCAGCCGCCTAGGAGTCAAAGAGACCCAGTACTTC
TRBV9,NA,NA,18,TRBJ2-7,CASSAGGFGRDHSYEQYF,TGTGCCAGCAGCGCCGGGGGATTTGGGCGGGATCACTCCTACGAGCAGTACTTC
TRBV5-1,NA,NA,13,TRBJ1-5,CASSPDWSQPQHF,TGCGCCAGCAGCCCAGATTGGAGCCAGCCCCAGCATTTT
TRBV7-2,NA,NA,16,TRBJ1-2,CASSLAPWTPADGYTF,TGTGCCAGCAGCTTAGCGCCATGGACTCCGGCGGATGGCTACACCTTC
TRBV27,NA,NA,15,TRBJ2-7,CASSGRPSVNYEQYF,TGTGCCAGCAGTGGCCGTCCTAGCGTAAACTACGAGCAGTACTTC
TRBV28,NA,NA,13,TRBJ2-7,CASSLTVNYEQYF,TGTGCCAGCAGCCTCACAGTGAACTACGAGCAGTACTTC
TRBV29-1,NA,few,12,TRBJ1-2,CSVVQGSYGYTF,TGCAGCGTTGTACAGGGCTCCTATGGCTACACCTTC
TRBV19,TRBD2,NA,16,TRBJ2-7,CASSIAQRAGVDEQYF,TGTGCCAGTAGTATCGCTCAACGAGCGGGAGTCGACGAGCAGTACTTC
TRBV5-6,TRBD1,NA,13,TRBJ1-1,CASSLTGTTEAFF,TGTGCCAGCAGTCTGACAGGGACAACTGAAGCTTTCTTT
TRBV7-2,NA,NA,14,TRBJ1-3,CASSFSGTRNTIYF,TGTGCCAGCAGCTTCTCCGGGACAAGAAACACCATATATTTT
TRBV7-3,NA,NA,15,TRBJ1-1,CASSLSRGLNTEAFF,TGTGCCAGCAGCTTAAGCAGAGGGTTGAACACTGAAGCTTTCTTT
TRBV7-9,TRBD1,NA,15,TRBJ1-4,CASSWVGQGNEKLFF,TGTGCCAGCAGCTGGGTGGGACAGGGAAATGAAAAACTGTTTTTT
TRBV19,TRBD1,NA,15,TRBJ2-7,CASSIGRTGGPEQYF,TGTGCCAGTAGTATAGGGCGGACAGGTGGCCCCGAGCAGTACTTC
TRBV6-5,NA,NA,13,TRBJ1-1,CASSYGRFTEAFF,TGTGCCAGCAGTTACGGCCGCTTCACTGAAGCTTTCTTT
TRBV5-1,TRBD1,few,15,TRBJ1-1,CASSWGTGMNTEAFF,TGCGCCAGCAGCTGGGGGACAGGGATGAACACTGAAGCTTTCTTT
TRBV18,NA,NA,12,TRBJ1-5,CASSLFNQPQHF,TGTGCCAGCTCACTATTCAATCAGCCCCAGCATTTT
TRBV19,NA,once,14,TRBJ1-2,CASTRGGLNYGYTF,TGTGCCAGTACTAGAGGAGGACTTAACTATGGCTACACCTTC
TRBV5-1,TRBD2,NA,15,TRBJ2-1,CASSLGREGWDEQFF,TGCGCCAGCAGCTTGGGCCGGGAGGGGTGGGATGAGCAGTTCTTC
TRBV9,NA,NA,14,TRBJ2-5,CASSVEGERWTQYF,TGTGCCAGCAGCGTAGAGGGAGAGCGGTGGACCCAGTACTTC
TRBV19,NA,NA,14,TRBJ1-1,CASSPAVGGTEAFF,TGTGCCAGTAGTCCTGCGGTTGGTGGAACTGAAGCTTTCTTT
TRBV11-3,TRBD2,NA,15,TRBJ2-3,CASTRASGHTDTQYF,TGTGCCAGCACCCGGGCTAGCGGCCACACAGATACGCAGTATTTT
TRBV4-2,TRBD2,NA,17,TRBJ2-2,CASSLQLAGVGTGELFF,TGTGCCAGCAGCCTACAATTAGCGGGAGTAGGAACCGGGGAGCTGTTTTTT
TRBV15,TRBD2,NA,15,TRBJ2-3,CATSRERGGTDTQYF,TGTGCCACCAGCAGAGAGCGGGGGGGCACAGATACGCAGTATTTT
TRBV19,TRBD1,NA,15,TRBJ2-5,CASSPRQGDQETQYF,TGTGCCAGTAGTCCACGACAGGGTGACCAAGAGACCCAGTACTTC
TRBV11-2,NA,once,14,TRBJ1-2,CASSGGSLNYGYTF,TGTGCCAGCAGCGGAGGTAGTCTGAACTATGGCTACACCTTC
TRBV28,TRBD1,few,15,TRBJ2-7,CASSGRDRISYEQYF,TGTGCCAGCAGTGGCCGGGACAGGATCTCCTACGAGCAGTACTTC
TRBV14,NA,NA,15,TRBJ2-5,CASSHTFGGQETQYF,TGTGCCAGCAGCCACACATTTGGAGGGCAAGAGACCCAGTACTTC
TRBV7-9,TRBD1,NA,16,TRBJ1-3,CSSSFSSQGSGNTIYF,TGTTCCAGCAGTTTCTCTTCACAGGGGTCTGGAAACACCATATATTTT
TRBV5-5,NA,few,13,TRBJ2-7,CASSRVGGYEQYF,TGTGCCAGCAGCAGGGTCGGCGGGTACGAGCAGTACTTC
TRBV4-3,NA,NA,13,TRBJ2-7,CASRSKVPYEQYF,TGCGCCAGCAGGAGTAAAGTCCCCTACGAGCAGTACTTC
TRBV7-3,TRBD2,few,16,TRBJ2-1,CASSGGLAGGYNEQFF,TGTGCCAGCAGCGGAGGACTAGCGGGAGGTTACAATGAGCAGTTCTTC
TRBV14,NA,NA,17,TRBJ2-6,CASSGRSGRSGANVLTF,TGTGCCAGCAGCGGGAGGTCAGGACGCTCTGGGGCCAACGTCCTGACTTTC
TRBV7-2,TRBD1,NA,14,TRBJ1-5,CAGSIYRGDQPQHF,TGTGCCGGCAGCATCTACAGGGGAGATCAGCCCCAGCATTTT
TRBV6-5,NA,NA,16,TRBJ2-5,CASSYSSWVAGETQYF,TGTGCCAGCAGTTACTCGAGTTGGGTAGCCGGGGAGACCCAGTACTTC
TRBV11-2,NA,NA,19,TRBJ1-3,CASSLVTLLRIQSGNTIYF,TGTGCCAGCAGCTTAGTGACCCTCCTGCGGATCCAGTCTGGAAACACCATATATTTT
TRBV5-1,TRBD2,NA,14,TRBJ2-7,CASKEAGVTYEQYF,TGCGCCAGCAAGGAGGCGGGAGTAACGTACGAGCAGTACTTC
TRBV19,NA,NA,15,TRBJ2-7,CASSIQGGGRYEQYF,TGTGCCAGTAGTATTCAAGGGGGAGGGCGATACGAGCAGTACTTC
TRBV7-9,NA,once,14,TRBJ2-7,CASSLPGLSYEQYF,TGTGCCAGCAGCTTGCCAGGGCTATCCTACGAGCAGTACTTC
TRBV19,TRBD1,NA,14,TRBJ1-5,CASSFNRGHQPQHF,TGTGCCAGTAGTTTCAACAGGGGGCACCAGCCCCAGCATTTT
TRBV2,NA,few,15,TRBJ1-2,CASSDPGQGNYGYTF,TGTGCCAGCAGTGACCCGGGACAAGGAAACTATGGCTACACCTTC
TRBV5-4,TRBD1,NA,16,TRBJ1-2,CASSLDGTGGDYGYTF,TGTGCCAGCAGCTTGGACGGGACAGGGGGCGACTATGGCTACACCTTC
TRBV5-1,NA,NA,14,TRBJ1-1,CASSLATGNTEAFF,TGCGCCAGCAGCTTGGCAACAGGGAACACTGAAGCTTTCTTT
TRBV18,TRBD2,few,16,TRBJ2-1,CASSPTSGAAYNEQFF,TGTGCCAGCTCACCGACTAGCGGGGCGGCCTACAATGAGCAGTTCTTC
TRBV19,NA,NA,14,TRBJ1-5,CASSGTPGNQPQHF,TGTGCCAGTAGCGGGACTCCGGGCAATCAGCCCCAGCATTTT
TRBV10-3,NA,NA,15,TRBJ1-1,CAISAQTGKNTEAFF,TGTGCCATCAGTGCCCAGACGGGAAAGAACACTGAAGCTTTCTTT
TRBV28,NA,NA,13,TRBJ1-5,CASSLEVNQPQHF,TGTGCCAGCAGTTTGGAGGTGAATCAGCCCCAGCATTTT